This TCR beta chain was captured in a study of blood T cell repertoires in COVID-19. At the level of the study: The United States, Italy and Spain supplied acute and convalescent COVID-19 samples. From T cells, B-cell-depleted T cells, or PBMCs came the material, which was cDNA or gDNA.

Clones were read by immunoSEQ multiplex PCR, and TCRdb kept only the in-frame ones, dropping some. The table lists 25,000 to 35,000 clones, over 75% of them singletons. This CDR3 is 13 amino acids long. Trimming removed 0 bases from V and 5 bases from J, with 8 bases in between. Germline-derived CDR1 and CDR2 are GTSNPN and SVGIG (reference sequence). As regards this clone: The sample contains more than one DNA sequence encoding this CDR3.

The sequence was obtained from an older woman with acute or convalescent COVID-19. The chain carries TRBV30 and TRBJ1-5; tentatively, D is TRBD1 (6 bases). The sequencing input was peripheral blood. The CDR3 spells CAWSVQGDQPQHF. The CDR3 nucleotides are TGTGCCTGGAGTGTACAGGGCGATCAGCCCCAGCATTTT. The full variable domain, its missing parts supplied by reference TRBV30 and TRBJ1-5, is SQTIHQWPATLVQPVGSPLSLECTVEGTSNPNLYWYRQAAGRGLQLLFYSVGIGQISSEVPQNLSASRPQDRQFILSSKKLLLSDSGFYLCAWSVQGDQPQHFGDGTRLSIL.